This paragraph covers one T cell receptor beta chain sequence. Its specificity is not known. The data derive from a study of long-term antiretroviral therapy in people with HIV. Study in general: By about a decade, the earliest samples predate the 2015 immediate-ART recommendation.

Whole-study results and caveats: Older ART regimens were possibly in use when the blood was collected between about 2004 and 2018.

Trimming removed 7 bases at V and 1 base at J, with 13 bases between. This CDR3 is built from 14 residues. Per germline, CDR1 MDHEN and CDR2 SYDVKM. The assay, immunoSEQ v3.0, was run at survey level. Measured with immunoSEQ multiplex PCR; TCRdb has only the in-frame clones, and not every one. The table has 15,000 to 20,000 clones, roughly 80% seen once. This specimen was unsorted PBMCs, taken 0.6 years after starting antiretroviral therapy. The V and J genes are TRBV28 and TRBJ1-1; no firm D call. The clonotype was recovered from a young woman with HIV. The CDR3 region is CASNSGWRNTEAFF. CDR3 coding DNA: TGTGCCAGCAATAGTGGGTGGCGGAACACTGAAGCTTTCTTT.